The 18 T cell receptor beta chains presented below share a single source sample, sequenced in a study of CD8 T cells in ankylosing spondylitis. TCRdb re-analysed the 5' RACE reads in MiXCR, keeping a single row per CDR3 protein. Of approximately 250,000 distinct CDR3 sequences detected, over 9.5% appear once; the ten largest clones hold approximately 2.5%. Sequencing was carried out using blood, either unsorted or a sorted T cell fraction (not recorded which). Receptor source: a male donor with ankylosing spondylitis or in good health (not recorded which).

This clonotype was counted at least ten times. This rearrangement joins TRBV7-2 to TRBJ2-1; no clear D gene. CDR3 size: 13 residues. Germline CDR1 is SGHTA and CDR2 is FQGNSA. V shed 4 bases and J shed 8 bases, with 12 bases lying between them. CDR3 region: CASSSYKEHEQFF. As DNA, the CDR3 is TGTGCCAGCAGCTCGTACAAGGAGCATGAGCAGTTCTTC.

This clonotype came up many times. The chain employs TRBV9 and TRBJ2-1; a possible D gene is TRBD1 (6 bases). Trimming stripped 0 bases from V and 10 bases from J, with 17 bases between. The germline CDR1 and CDR2 sequences are SGDLS and YYNGEE. The CDR3 has 15 residues. The CDR3 sequence is CASSVAGQLGYEQFF. The CDR3 region has the DNA TGTGCCAGCAGCGTAGCCGGACAGCTAGGGTACGAGCAGTTCTTC. The full variable domain, rest sourced from reference TRBV9 and TRBJ2-1, is DSGVTQTPKHLITATGQRVTLRCSPRSGDLSVYWYQQSLDQGLQFLIQYYNGEERAKGNILERFSAQQFPDLHSELNLSSLELGDSALYFCASSVAGQLGYEQFFGPGTRLTVL.

This clonotype was recorded at least ten times. The CDR3 spells CASSLDRSTDTQYF. In nucleotides, the CDR3 is TGCGCCAGCAGCTTGGACAGGAGCACAGATACGCAGTATTTT. The rearrangement joins TRBV5-1 to TRBJ2-3, with D perhaps matching TRBD1 (5 bases). CDR1 and CDR2 (germline): SGHRS, YFSETQ. This CDR3 has 14 amino acids. V was clipped by 0 bases and J by 0 bases, with 5 bases between them. The full variable domain, with the rest looked up from reference TRBV5-1 and TRBJ2-3, is KAGVTQTPRYLIKTRGQQVTLSCSPISGHRSVSWYQQTPGQGLQFLFEYFSETQRNKGNFPGRFSGRQFSNSRSEMNVSTLELGDSALYLCASSLDRSTDTQYFGPGTRLTVL.

This clonotype occurred many times. V gene TRBV7-2 combines with J gene TRBJ2-3; D possibly uses TRBD1 or TRBD2 (5 bases each). In germline, CDR1 is SGHTA, CDR2 FQGNSA. CDR3 length: 16 amino acids. V was clipped by 0 bases and J by 4 bases, with 14 bases between them. CDR3 residues: CASSLAPGMGADTQYF. CDR3 DNA: TGTGCCAGCAGCTTAGCGCCCGGGATGGGGGCAGATACGCAGTATTTT.

This clonotype has a handful of counts. The rearrangement links TRBV7-2 to TRBJ2-1; TRBD1 or TRBD2 may be the D gene (5 bases each). CDR3 size: 17 residues. V lost 3 bases to trimming and J lost 0 bases, with 15 bases between them. Germline V CDR1 and CDR2: SGHTA, FQGNSA. In nucleotides, the CDR3 is TGTGCCAGCAGCTTTGGTCGAGGGGTGAGCTCCTACAATGAGCAGTTCTTC. It encodes CASSFGRGVSSYNEQFF.

The sample holds many counts of this clonotype. This chain joins TRBV4-1 and TRBJ2-3; 7 bases align to TRBD2. From germline, CDR1 is MGHRA and CDR2 YSYEKL. The CDR3 has 17 residues. V lost 2 bases and J lost 4; bases outside the gene matches: 12. CDR3 nucleotides: TGCGCCAGCAGCCAACAAGCGGGACCCCCCGGGGCAGATACGCAGTATTTT. It codes for CASSQQAGPPGADTQYF.

This clonotype has at least ten counts. The chain carries TRBV25-1 and TRBJ2-5, with 8 bases that match TRBD2. V dropped 4 bases and J dropped 4; count of bases not matched to a gene: 5. CDR3 length: 14 amino acids. In germline, CDR1 is MGHDK, CDR2 SYGVNS. The chain's CDR3 is CASSVYGGGETQYF. DNA of the CDR3: TGTGCCAGCAGTGTATACGGGGGGGGAGAGACCCAGTACTTC.

CDR3 in DNA: TGTGCCAGCAGTTCCCCGCTGACAGCTTCCTACAATGAGCAGTTCTTC. Translating gives CASSSPLTASYNEQFF. V usage is TRBV3-1 and J usage is TRBJ2-1; D may be TRBD1 (5 bases). V was clipped by 6 bases and J by 1 base, with 16 bases between them. The germline gives CDR1 LGHDT, CDR2 YNNKEL (reference sequence). This CDR3 region has 16 residues.

This sequence joins TRBV29-1 and TRBJ2-2; D gene unclear. The CDR3 covers 14 residues. From germline, CDR1 is SQVTM and CDR2 ANQGSEA. V shed 1 base and J shed 4 bases, with 10 bases lying between them. For the CDR3, the DNA is TGCAGCGTTGAAGGTGCCAGACTCACCGGGGAGCTGTTTTTT. Translating it yields CSVEGARLTGELFF.

Many counts were recorded for this clonotype. The V and J genes are TRBV6-5 and TRBJ2-4; 9 bases fit TRBD1. With 0 bases clipped from V and 8 bases from J, the junction kept 2 bases outside the gene matches. CDR3 length: 14 residues. The germline V gene encodes CDR1 MNHEY and CDR2 SVGAGI. The CDR3 reads CASSYSGQGYIQYF. DNA for the CDR3: TGTGCCAGCAGTTACTCGGGACAGGGATACATTCAGTACTTC.

This clonotype was seen a few times. This chain connects TRBV29-1 to TRBJ1-2, with D uncertain. V lost 1 base and J lost 4, with 13 bases in between. This CDR3 spans 14 amino acids. The germline gives CDR1 SQVTM, CDR2 ANQGSEA. The CDR3 loop is CSVEATDLGYGYTF. CDR3 coding DNA: TGCAGCGTTGAAGCAACCGATCTCGGCTATGGCTACACCTTC.

In its sample, this clonotype was seen many times. V usage is TRBV7-2 and J usage is TRBJ1-3; no clear D gene. The V gene lost 4 bases and the J gene lost 0 bases, with 7 bases spanning the gap. Per germline, CDR1 SGHTA and CDR2 FQGNSA. This CDR3 contains 14 residues. The CDR3 here is CASSWESSGNTIYF. The CDR3 nucleotides read TGTGCCAGCAGCTGGGAGAGCTCTGGAAACACCATATATTTT.

This clonotype came up many times. The chain has TRBV10-3 and TRBJ1-2, with D possibly matching TRBD1 (6 bases). CDR1 and CDR2 (germline): ENHRY, SYGVKD. Trimming removed 7 bases from V and 0 bases from J, with 12 bases in between. This CDR3 is 14 amino acids long. This CDR3 reads CAITPGAPNYGYTF. The CDR3 DNA sequence: TGTGCCATCACTCCGGGGGCGCCTAACTATGGCTACACCTTC.

With regard to this clonotype: A much larger clone lies one base from this, so it may be a read error. J is TRBJ1-1 and V is TRBV7-9, with D perhaps matching TRBD1 (5 bases). Germline V CDR1 and CDR2: SEHNR, FQNEAQ (reference sequence). V lost 4 bases to trimming and J lost 1 base, with 10 bases between them. This CDR3 contains 14 residues. The CDR3 spells CASSSHQGNTEAFF. The CDR3 DNA follows: TGTGCCAGCAGCTCTCATCAGGGGAACACTGAAGCTTTCTTT.

This clonotype was observed a few times. The chain employs TRBV30 and TRBJ1-1; D is unclear. V was trimmed by 2 bases and J by 4 bases, leaving 11 bases between them. The CDR3 is 13 amino acids. Germline V gives CDR1 GTSNPN, CDR2 SVGIG (reference sequence). CDR3 DNA: TGTGCCTGGAGTCGGGTCGGAGGCACTGAAGCTTTCTTT. Its protein is CAWSRVGGTEAFF. The full variable domain, its missing parts supplied by reference TRBV30 and TRBJ1-1, is SQTIHQWPATLVQPVGSPLSLECTVEGTSNPNLYWYRQAAGRGLQLLFYSVGIGQISSEVPQNLSASRPQDRQFILSSKKLLLSDSGFYLCAWSRVGGTEAFFGQGTRLTVV.

This clonotype occurred many times. The chain joins TRBV20-1 to TRBJ1-5; D uncertain. This CDR3 comprises 14 residues. Germline-derived CDR1 and CDR2 are DFQATT and SNEGSKA (reference sequence). V lost 0 bases, J lost 6 bases, and 12 bases lay in between. The CDR3 bases are TGCAGTGCTAGAGAGCCCCCGGGTACTCAGCCCCAGCATTTT. This sequence encodes CSAREPPGTQPQHF.

This clonotype showed up just a few times. At one boundary the junction diverges from the germline segment, which might be a read error. The chain is built from TRBV20-1 and TRBJ2-3; 8 bases are shared with TRBD1. The CDR3 has 16 amino acids. Germline-derived CDR1 and CDR2 are DFQATT and SNEGSKA (reference sequence). As DNA, the CDR3 is TGCTGTGCTAGATCGGCAGGGGGCGCGGCCCCAGATACGCAGTATTTT. Encoded protein: CCARSAGGAAPDTQYF.

This clonotype was recorded at least ten times. The rearrangement links TRBV20-1 to TRBJ2-7; 10 bases are a match to TRBD2. J lost 5 bases, V lost 3 bases, and 10 bases had no gene match. CDR3 size: 15 residues. Germline V gene sequence: CDR1 DFQATT, CDR2 SNEGSKA (reference sequence). The CDR3 DNA sequence: TGCAGTGCTAGCGACGCTAGCGGGAGTAACAACGAGCAGTACTTC. It encodes CSASDASGSNNEQYF.